The rows below give T cell receptor beta chains drawn from one sample of a study of human T cells and chemical hapten exposure. TCRdb re-called the RACE reads with MiXCR, one entry per CDR3 protein. This sample has approximately 91,000 distinct CDR3 sequences, with roughly 11% found just once. Sequences were derived from whole blood, sampled in connection with sensitization to the hapten diphenylcyclopropenone (DPC). All receptors come from a young man with alopecia areata. Some clones in this sample may be carry-over from other donors' samples. Both conserved end residues are part of each CDR3. D genes are given only for firm matches. A clone size is listed for some rows: how often the clone was seen (once, few, many), or a class if it is expanded.

j_gene | abundance | len | d_gene | v_gene | CDR3nt | CDR3aa
TRBJ2-3 | NA | 19 | TRBD2 | TRBV4-1 | TGCGCCAGCAGCCAAACTCGACTAGCGGGGGGGCCTGGCACAGATACGCAGTATTTT | CASSQTRLAGGPGTDTQYF
TRBJ1-5 | NA | 17 | NA | TRBV4-1 | TGCGCCAGCAGCCAAGATTTTGAGTGGCCAATTAATCAGCCCCAGCATTTT | CASSQDFEWPINQPQHF
TRBJ2-3 | NA | 13 | TRBD1 | TRBV7-3 | TGTGCCAGCAGCTTTCGGGACAGCGATACGCAGTATTTT | CASSFRDSDTQYF
TRBJ1-1 | few | 9 | NA | TRBV11-3 | TGTGCCAGCAGCCCCGAAGGGTTCTTT | CASSPEGFF
TRBJ2-3 | many | 14 | NA | TRBV18 | TGTGCCAGCAGCCCGACAGGTGGAACAGATACGCAGTATTTT | CASSPTGGTDTQYF
TRBJ1-6 | few | 15 | NA | TRBV11-1 | TGTGCCAGCAGCTTTTTGGCCGGTTCGAGATCACCCCTCCACTTT | CASSFLAGSRSPLHF
TRBJ2-4 | NA | 14 | NA | TRBV5-1 | TGCGCCAGCAGCTTGGGGATTACCAAAAACATTCAGTACTTC | CASSLGITKNIQYF
TRBJ1-6 | NA | 15 | TRBD1 | TRBV6-2/TRBV6-3 | TGTGCCAGCAGCACCGGGACAGGGGGGAGTTCACCCCTCCACTTT | CASSTGTGGSSPLHF
TRBJ2-3 | many | 16 | NA | TRBV11-2 | TGTGCCAGCAGCTTAGTTTTGCAGTCTAGCACAGATACGCAGTATTTT | CASSLVLQSSTDTQYF
TRBJ2-7 | many | 14 | NA | TRBV20-1 | TGCAGTGCCAATCCGACAGTGGGACTCTACGAGCAGTACTTC | CSANPTVGLYEQYF
TRBJ2-7 | few | 14 | TRBD1 | TRBV6-5 | TGTGCCAGCAGCCCGGGACAGGGGTTCCACGAGCAGTACTTC | CASSPGQGFHEQYF
TRBJ2-7 | few | 15 | NA | TRBV20-1 | TGCAGTGCTAGAGATCGAGGGGGGCAGTACTACGAGCAGTACTTC | CSARDRGGQYYEQYF
TRBJ1-2 | many | 12 | NA | TRBV12-3/TRBV12-4 | TGTGCCAGCAGGGGCATAAACTATGGCTACACCTTC | CASRGINYGYTF
TRBJ1-4 | few | 14 | TRBD1 | TRBV7-2 | TGTGCCAGCAGCGCGGGACAGGGTGACGAAAAACTGTTTTTT | CASSAGQGDEKLFF
TRBJ2-1 | NA | 13 | NA | TRBV6-2/TRBV6-3 | TGTGCCAGCAGTTACGACAGCTACAATGAGCAGTTCTTC | CASSYDSYNEQFF
TRBJ2-1 | many | 13 | NA | TRBV11-3 | TGTGCCAGCAGCTTAGAGGACTACAATGAGCAGTTCTTC | CASSLEDYNEQFF
TRBJ1-1 | many | 12 | NA | TRBV29-1 | TGCAGCGTCGCCGCAGCGGAGGTTGAAGCTTTCTTT | CSVAAAEVEAFF
TRBJ2-1 | few | 16 | NA | TRBV19 | TGTGCCAGTAGTTCAAATTCAGGGGGGGACTACAATGAGCAGTTCTTC | CASSSNSGGDYNEQFF
TRBJ1-1 | few | 13 | TRBD1 | TRBV7-9 | TGTGCCAGCAGCCGGGACAGCGATTTTGAAGCTTTCTTT | CASSRDSDFEAFF
TRBJ2-1 | NA | 16 | NA | TRBV5-1 | TGCGCCAGCAGCTCCCGACAGGGACTCCCTTACAATGAGCAGTTCTTC | CASSSRQGLPYNEQFF